The 27 T cell receptor beta chains listed next were all sequenced from one sample in a study of T cells in women clearing cervical HPV infection. Generated by immunoSEQ multiplex PCR, the TCRdb table keeps only in-frame clones and is missing some. Its clone listing holds more than 11,000 clones. Sample: blood buffy coat. The source of these receptors is a woman between 18 and 69 years old with a cervical HPV16 infection that either progressed to CIN3+ or cleared (not recorded which).

As concerns this clone: The DNA ends 3 residues before the CDR3 does, and the rest of the CDR3 is filled in from the germline J gene. Other DNA sequences in this specimen translate into the identical CDR3. The gene calls are TRBV6-2 or TRBV6-3 and TRBJ2-3; 12 positions match TRBD2. From germline, CDR1 is MNHEY and CDR2 SVGEGT. The CDR3 has 15 amino acids. The sequenced CDR3 bases are TGTGCCAGCAGTTTGACTAGCGGGGGTGGTTCAACG. As protein: CASSLTSGGGST. The full CDR3 protein reads CASSLTSGGGSTQYF.

As regards this clone: Read sequence stops 3 residues before the CDR3 end, and the germline J gene provides the missing end. The rearrangement uses TRBV18 and TRBJ1-6; D is possibly TRBD1 (6 bases). Germline values: CDR1 KGHSH, CDR2 LQKENI. The CDR3 has 15 residues. With 5 bases removed from V and 10 bases from J, the gap between germline ends came to 18 bases. The CDR3 reads CASSYEQGTESPLHF. The sequenced part of the CDR3 DNA is TGTGCCAGCTCATACGAACAGGGTACAGAATCACCC.

Comments on this clone: The CDR3 is cut off 3 residues early in the read; its end comes from the germline J gene. The J gene is TRBJ2-3, the V gene TRBV28, with D maybe TRBD2 (6 bases). This CDR3 contains 15 residues. In germline, CDR1 is MDHEN, CDR2 SYDVKM. Trimming shortened V by 7 bases and J by 0 bases, and 14 bases separated the two germline ends. The part of the CDR3 DNA that was read is TGTGCCAGCATAGGTAGCGGAACTAGCACAGATACG. Its protein product is CASIGSGTSTDT. The CDR3, in full, reads CASIGSGTSTDTQYF.

Regarding this clone: A read error may produce the germline difference seen at one junction end. The read terminates 3 residues ahead of where the CDR3 ends, so the germline J gene completes it. Other nucleotide sequences in the sample specify the same CDR3. The chain employs TRBV5-1 and TRBJ1-3; 7 bases fit TRBD1. The germline V gene has CDR1 SGHRS and CDR2 YFSETQ. CDR3 size: 15 residues. The CDR3 spells CASGKGQPAGNTIYF. The sequenced part of the CDR3 DNA is TGCGCCAGCGGGAAGGGACAGCCGGCCGGAAACACT.

As to this clone: The read terminates 3 residues before the CDR3 end, so the remaining end is supplied by the germline J gene. The chain links TRBV5-1 to TRBJ1-5; D may be TRBD1 (6 bases). The CDR3 runs to 15 residues. Germline V gene sequence: CDR1 SGHRS, CDR2 YFSETQ. V was clipped by 0 bases and J by 1 base, with 8 bases between them. The sequenced part of the CDR3 DNA is TGCGCCAGCAGCTTGGATGGACAGAGCAATCAGCCC. Translation gives CASSLDGQSNQP. The complete CDR3 reads CASSLDGQSNQPQHF.

Note on this clone: Coverage ceases 3 residues before the CDR3 finishes, and the germline J gene fills in the end. The rearrangement joins TRBV28 to TRBJ2-1; TRBD2 matches 9 bases. Unmatched junction bases numbered 7, after V lost 5 bases and J lost 5 bases. CDR1 and CDR2 from the germline V gene are MDHEN and SYDVKM. The CDR3 is 15 amino acids. Partial CDR3 DNA: TGTGCCAGCAGTACAGCGGGGGGCAGGGACAATGAG. This codes for CASSTAGGRDNE. The whole CDR3 sequence reads CASSTAGGRDNEQFF. Based on the CDR3 plus reference TRBV28 and TRBJ2-1, the full variable domain is DVKVTQSSRYLVKRTGEKVFLECVQDMDHENMFWYRQDPGLGLRLIYFSYDVKMKEKGDIPEGYSVSREKKERFSLILESASTNQTSMYLCASSTAGGRDNEQFFGPGTRLTVL.

A note on this clone: The read ends 3 residues early relative to the CDR3; the germline J gene fills the gap. Distinct nucleotide sequences in the sample also encode this CDR3. This sequence joins TRBV19 and TRBJ1-3; D gene unclear. The germline gives CDR1 LNHDA, CDR2 SQIVND (reference sequence). This CDR3 region has 15 residues. Between the trimmed V and J ends, which lost 5 bases and 0 bases, there was a span of 11 bases. This chain's CDR3 is CASSPTGVSGNTIYF. The covered CDR3 bases are TGTGCCAGTAGTCCGACCGGGGTCTCTGGAAACACC.

Concerning this clone itself: From the germline J gene comes the end of the CDR3, since the read stops 3 residues before it. This rearrangement joins TRBV30 to TRBJ2-5, with D perhaps assigned TRBD1 or TRBD2 (5 bases each). The V end was cut by 0 bases, the J end by 2 bases, with 25 bases between. The CDR3 spans 19 residues. CDR1 GTSNPN and CDR2 SVGIG come from the germline V gene (reference sequence). Here the CDR3 reads CAWSVGLRRVFEGQETQYF. The CDR3 bases that were read are TGTGCCTGGAGTGTAGGCCTCCGACGGGTCTTCGAGGGGCAAGAGACC.

Turning to this clone: The read ends 3 residues early relative to the CDR3; the germline J gene fills the gap. V usage is TRBV28 and J usage is TRBJ1-6; the match to TRBD1 covers 7 bases. Germline V CDR1 and CDR2: MDHEN, SYDVKM. The CDR3 has 15 residues. With V trimmed by 3 bases and J by 8 bases, 7 bases remained unmatched. CDR3 DNA, as far as it was read: TGTGCCAGCAGTTTTGCGGACAGGCCTGATTCACCC. This codes for CASSFADRPDSP. The CDR3 in its entirety is CASSFADRPDSPLHF.

With respect to this clone: The read terminates 3 residues ahead of where the CDR3 ends, so the germline J gene completes it. J is TRBJ2-3 and V is TRBV28; the match to TRBD2 covers 11 bases. V shed 9 bases, J shed 5 bases, and the junction held 7 bases outside the gene matches. This CDR3 region has 14 residues. The germline V gene encodes CDR1 MDHEN and CDR2 SYDVKM. The CDR3 here is CASQASGGRDTQYF. CDR3 DNA (partial): TGTGCCAGTCAAGCTAGCGGGGGGCGAGATACG.

On this clone: The sequenced fragment ends 3 residues before the CDR3 boundary, so the rest is inferred from the germline J gene. The rearrangement links TRBV6-1 to TRBJ1-2; possibly TRBD1 for D (6 bases). Germline CDR1 MNHNS, CDR2 SASEGT. The CDR3 spans 15 residues. The chain's CDR3 is CASSETSGGADTYTF. CDR3 bases read: TGTGCCAGCAGTGAGACTAGCGGGGGGGCAGATACC.

Turning to this clone: The read finishes 3 residues shy of the CDR3 end, and the germline J gene is used to complete it. The chain couples TRBV5-1 to TRBJ1-2; TRBD1 matches at 7 bases. In germline, CDR1 is SGHRS, CDR2 YFSETQ. With 4 bases clipped from V and 4 bases from J, the junction kept 10 bases outside the gene matches. The CDR3 consists of 15 residues. CDR3 region: CASSGGEGASYGYTF. The DNA read from the CDR3 is TGCGCCAGCAGCGGCGGGGAGGGGGCAAGCTATGGC.

A word on this clone: The CDR3 goes on 3 residues after the read ends, and that part is filled in from the germline J gene. The rearrangement joins TRBV7-2 to TRBJ1-1, with unresolved D. The CDR3 extends over 14 amino acids. V was shortened by 1 base and J by 0 bases, with 6 bases between the two germline ends. CDR1 and CDR2 (germline): SGHTA, FQGNSA. The DNA read from the CDR3 is TGTGCCAGCAGCTTAGGCAGATTGAACACTGAA. Its translation: CASSLGRLNTE. The full CDR3 sequence reads CASSLGRLNTEAFF.

Concerning this clone: The DNA ends 3 residues before the CDR3 does, and the rest of the CDR3 is filled in from the germline J gene. The chain couples TRBV2 to TRBJ2-2; a weak D match, TRBD1 (7 bases). Germline CDR1 is SNHLY and CDR2 is FYNNEI. CDR3 size: 15 residues. The CDR3 spells CASTGGTAVGSPLFF. The CDR3 DNA, read in part, is TGTGCCAGCACAGGGGGGACCGCGGTCGGTTCACCG.

Regarding this clone: The read ends 3 residues shy of where the CDR3 ends; the end is completed using the germline J gene. The chain has TRBV20-1 and TRBJ2-5; the D gene is possibly TRBD2 (6 bases). CDR1 DFQATT and CDR2 SNEGSKA come from the germline V gene (reference sequence). Trimming took 6 bases from V and 4 from J, leaving 12 bases between them. The length of the CDR3 is 12 residues. The chain's CDR3 is CSAPSRGETQYF. The sequenced CDR3 bases are TGCAGTGCCCCTTCGCGGGGAGAGACC.

Regarding this clone: The read is 3 residues too short to cover the CDR3 end, so that end is filled in from the germline J gene. The genes are TRBV29-1 and TRBJ1-4, with D possibly TRBD1 on 5 matching bases. CDR1 and CDR2 (germline): SQVTM, ANQGSEA. This CDR3 spans 13 amino acids. V dropped 4 bases and J dropped 3 bases, with 9 bases sitting between them. The CDR3 loop reads CSVVVTANEKLFF. The part of the CDR3 DNA that was read is TGCAGCGTTGTTGTGACAGCTAATGAAAAA.

CDR3 DNA, as far as it was read: TGTGCCAGCAGTGAAGCGAGGGCTCAGGGAGGATATGGC. It specifies CASSEARAQGGYG. The CDR3 reads in full as CASSEARAQGGYGYTF. V and J are TRBV2 and TRBJ1-2; perhaps TRBD1 as D (5 bases). The CDR3 end is not reached by the read, which stops 3 residues before it; the germline J gene fills it in. The CDR3 covers 16 residues. V was pared by 0 bases and J by 5 bases, with 16 bases between. CDR1 is SNHLY, CDR2 FYNNEI, per germline.

The sequenced CDR3 bases are TGTGCCCTCTTTGGCAATGAAAAA. Its translation is CALFGNEK. The full CDR3 protein reads CALFGNEKLFF. The chain combines TRBV7-7 with TRBJ1-4, with D uncertain. Read data end 3 residues before the CDR3 end; the end is taken from the germline J gene. The CDR3 is 11 residues long. Trimming removed 11 bases at V and 5 bases at J, with 9 bases between. The germline V gene has CDR1 SSHAT and CDR2 FNYEAQ (reference sequence).

A word on this clone: The read ends 3 residues before the CDR3 terminus; that terminus is restored from the germline J gene. The chain employs TRBV5-1 and TRBJ1-1; D remains ambiguous. Trimming took 4 bases from V and 7 from J, leaving 14 bases between them. In germline, CDR1 is SGHRS, CDR2 YFSETQ. The CDR3 runs 13 residues. The CDR3 is CASSSVYEVEAFF. The CDR3 DNA, read in part, is TGCGCCAGCAGCAGCGTATACGAGGTTGAA.

This clone is identified as medium-sized from frequency. The DNA ends 3 residues before the CDR3 does, and the rest of the CDR3 is filled in from the germline J gene. The chain uses TRBV19 and TRBJ2-1; D is uncertain. Between the trimmed V and J ends, which lost 1 base and 6 bases, there was a span of 13 bases. Per germline, CDR1 LNHDA and CDR2 SQIVND (reference sequence). The CDR3 consists of 15 residues. The CDR3 protein is CASSIGPLEGNEQFF. The CDR3 DNA, read in part, is TGTGCCAGTAGTATAGGTCCCCTCGAAGGCAATGAG.

This clone registers large by frequency. Other DNA sequences of this sample code for an identical CDR3. This chain's CDR3 is CASSPRSGGTNTGELFF. Partial CDR3 DNA: TGTGCCAGCTCGCCCCGTAGCGGGGGCACGAACACCGGGGAG. The chain recombines TRBV18 with TRBJ2-2, with 9 bases lining up with TRBD2. The read comes to an end 3 residues before the CDR3 does, leaving the germline J gene to fill in the end. The CDR3 spans 17 residues. V gave up 6 bases and J gave up 0 bases; unmatched junction bases: 8. CDR1 KGHSH and CDR2 LQKENI come from the germline V gene.

As for this clone: The read finishes 3 residues shy of the CDR3 end, and the germline J gene is used to complete it. V usage is TRBV4-2 and J usage is TRBJ2-7; D gene uncertain. Trimming pared 2 bases from V and 0 bases from J, leaving 17 bases between. Germline CDR1 reads LGHNA; CDR2 reads YNFKEQ. The CDR3 contains 17 residues. The DNA read from the CDR3 is TGTGCCAGCAGCCAACGTGACCGGTACAGTAGCTCCTACGAG. It encodes CASSQRDRYSSSYE. The whole CDR3 sequence reads CASSQRDRYSSSYEQYF.

A remark on this clone: The CDR3 goes on 3 residues after the read ends, and that part is filled in from the germline J gene. The rearrangement uses TRBV5-5 and TRBJ1-4; D perhaps matches TRBD1 (6 bases). The V end was cut by 3 bases, the J end by 5 bases, with 14 bases between. Germline V lookup: CDR1 SGHKS, CDR2 YYEKEE (reference sequence). This CDR3 is 15 amino acids long. The CDR3 DNA, read in part, is TGTGCCAGCAGCTACCAGGGGTATATGAATGAAAAA. This gives the protein CASSYQGYMNEK. The complete CDR3 sequence is CASSYQGYMNEKLFF. Looking up the rest from reference TRBV5-5 and TRBJ1-4 gives the full variable domain: DAGVTQSPTHLIKTRGQQVTLRCSPISGHKSVSWYQQVLGQGPQFIFQYYEKEERGRGNFPDRFSARQFPNYSSELNVNALLLGDSALYLCASSYQGYMNEKLFFGSGTQLSVL.

On this clone itself: Read data end 3 residues before the CDR3 end; the end is taken from the germline J gene. This chain links TRBV7-2 with TRBJ1-3; 7 bases match TRBD1. This CDR3 spans 15 amino acids. CDR1 and CDR2 (germline): SGHTA, FQGNSA. V was pared by 0 bases and J by 3 bases, with 2 bases of the junction left unmatched. CDR3 DNA (partial): TGTGCCAGCAGCTTAGCCACAGGGGTTGGAAACACC. This sequence encodes CASSLATGVGNT. The whole CDR3 reads CASSLATGVGNTIYF.

The CDR3 reads CSARPLAGAYNEQFF. CDR3 DNA, as far as it was read: TGCAGTGCAAGACCGCTAGCGGGGGCCTACAATGAG. The V gene is TRBV20-1, the J gene TRBJ2-1; 10 nucleotides agree with TRBD2. Read sequence stops 3 residues before the CDR3 end, and the germline J gene provides the missing end. J lost 2 bases, V lost 6 bases, and 7 bases had no gene match. There are 15 residues in the CDR3. Germline-derived CDR1 and CDR2 are DFQATT and SNEGSKA (reference sequence).

Concerning this clone: The read gets to within 3 residues of the CDR3 end, and the germline J gene fills in the rest. The chain couples TRBV6-4 to TRBJ2-7; D gene unclear. The CDR3 covers 13 residues. The V gene's germline CDR1 is MRHNA and CDR2 SNTAGT. Between the trimmed V and J ends, which lost 6 bases and 5 bases, there was a span of 14 bases. CDR3 amino acids: CASSDGPHDEQYF. Partial CDR3 DNA: TGTGCCAGCAGCGACGGGCCGCATGACGAG.

To note about this clone: The missing CDR3 end, 3 residues past where the read stops, is filled in from the germline J gene. This chain uses TRBV19 with TRBJ2-3; no clear D. The CDR3 totals 16 residues. Germline V gene data show CDR1 as LNHDA and CDR2 as SQIVND (reference sequence). The CDR3 loop reads CASSISAQGPQETQYF. CDR3 DNA (partial): TGTGCCAGTAGTATAAGCGCCCAAGGCCCCCAAGAGACG.